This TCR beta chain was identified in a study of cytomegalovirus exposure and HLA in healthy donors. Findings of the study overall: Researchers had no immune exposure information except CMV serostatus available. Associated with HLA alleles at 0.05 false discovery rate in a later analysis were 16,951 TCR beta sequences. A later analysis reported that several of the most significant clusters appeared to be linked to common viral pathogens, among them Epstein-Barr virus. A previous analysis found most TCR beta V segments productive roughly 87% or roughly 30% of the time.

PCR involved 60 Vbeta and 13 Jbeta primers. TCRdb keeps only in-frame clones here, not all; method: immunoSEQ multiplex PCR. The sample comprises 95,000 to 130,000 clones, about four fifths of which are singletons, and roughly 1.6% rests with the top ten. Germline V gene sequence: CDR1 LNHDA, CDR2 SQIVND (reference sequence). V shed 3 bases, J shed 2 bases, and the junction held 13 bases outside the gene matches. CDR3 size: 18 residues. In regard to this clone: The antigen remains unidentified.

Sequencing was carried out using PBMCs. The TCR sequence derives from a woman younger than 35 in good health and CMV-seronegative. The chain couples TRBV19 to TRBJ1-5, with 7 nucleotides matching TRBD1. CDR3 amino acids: CASSIGQAITIGNQPQHF. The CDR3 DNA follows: TGTGCCAGTAGTATCGGACAGGCGATAACGATTGGCAATCAGCCCCAGCATTTT.